Given below is one T cell receptor beta chain in context. Its antigen is unknown. This CDR3 has 13 residues. Germline V gene lookup returns CDR1 GTSNPN and CDR2 SVGIG (reference sequence). For each CDR3 protein, TCRdb gives one entry from its re-call of the 5' RACE reads, without DNA. In total, the table holds 300,000 to 350,000 distinct CDR3 sequences. These data belong to a study of monozygotic twins with inflammatory bowel disease. General study points: Limited power may explain why concordant and discordant twins showed no difference in repertoire similarity.

The clonotype comes from a human donor with ulcerative colitis or Crohn's disease, or a healthy co-twin of an affected twin (not recorded which). This chain links TRBV30 with TRBJ1-6; TCRdb reports TRBD1, a call that lacks DNA to check it against. The source material was blood. The CDR3 reads CAWTGTGNSPLHF. Complete variable domain (other parts from reference TRBV30 and TRBJ1-6): SQTIHQWPATLVQPVGSPLSLECTVEGTSNPNLYWYRQAAGRGLQLLFYSVGIGQISSEVPQNLSASRPQDRQFILSSKKLLLSDSGFYLCAWTGTGNSPLHFGNGTRLTVT.